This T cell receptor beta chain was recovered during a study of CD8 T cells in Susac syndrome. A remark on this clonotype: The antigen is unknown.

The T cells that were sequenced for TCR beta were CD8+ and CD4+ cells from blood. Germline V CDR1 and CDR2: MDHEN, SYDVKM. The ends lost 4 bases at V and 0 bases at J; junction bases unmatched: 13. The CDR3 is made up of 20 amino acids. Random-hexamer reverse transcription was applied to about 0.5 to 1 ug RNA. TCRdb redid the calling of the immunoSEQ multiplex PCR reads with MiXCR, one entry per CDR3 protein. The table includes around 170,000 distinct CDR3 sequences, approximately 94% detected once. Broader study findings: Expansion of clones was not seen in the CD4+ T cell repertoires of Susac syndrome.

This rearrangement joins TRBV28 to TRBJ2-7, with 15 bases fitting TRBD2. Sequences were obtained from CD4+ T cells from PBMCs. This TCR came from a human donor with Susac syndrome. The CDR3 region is CASSWGPGLAGGPPSYEQYF. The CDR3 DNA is TGTGCCAGCAGTTGGGGACCGGGACTAGCGGGGGGCCCTCCCTCCTACGAGCAGTACTTC.